A selection of T cell receptor beta chains follows, all from one sample in a study of T cells in Graves' hyperthyroidism and ophthalmopathy. TCRdb processed the multiplex PCR reads anew with MiXCR; each CDR3 protein has one entry. This sample has hundreds of thousands of distinct CDR3 sequences; about 14% occur once, and the top ten carry around 4%. The sample taken for sequencing was blood. These receptors all come from a woman in her 40s with Graves' ophthalmopathy. The CDR3 runs from the conserved cysteine through the conserved F or W. The D gene is left open where the match is weak. The size of a clone is reported for some rows only, either as once, few or many, or as a class for expanded clones.

D gene: TRBD1
CDR3 length: 15
clone size: many
V gene: TRBV3-1
J gene: TRBJ1-1
CDR3 protein: CASSRGQNRGYEAFF
CDR3 DNA: TGTGCCAGCAGCCGCGGTCAAAACAGGGGCTATGAAGCTTTCTTT

D gene: NA
CDR3 length: 16
clone size: NA
V gene: TRBV6-1
J gene: TRBJ1-1
CDR3 protein: CASSEPPRALNTEAFF
CDR3 DNA: TGTGCCAGCAGTGAACCCCCGAGAGCTCTGAACACTGAAGCTTTCTTT

D gene: NA
CDR3 length: 14
clone size: NA
V gene: TRBV3-1
J gene: TRBJ2-2
CDR3 protein: CASSQQGQTGELFF
CDR3 DNA: TGTGCCAGCAGCCAACAGGGTCAGACCGGGGAGCTGTTTTTT

D gene: TRBD1
CDR3 length: 17
clone size: NA
V gene: TRBV24-1
J gene: TRBJ1-6
CDR3 protein: CATTDRGQRRGNSPLHF
CDR3 DNA: TGTGCCACCACGGACAGGGGGCAGAGGAGGGGTAATTCACCCCTCCACTTT

D gene: NA
CDR3 length: 14
clone size: few
V gene: TRBV5-5
J gene: TRBJ2-7
CDR3 protein: CASRTTSQVYEQYF
CDR3 DNA: TGTGCCAGCCGCACGACTAGTCAAGTATACGAGCAGTACTTC

D gene: NA
CDR3 length: 16
clone size: many
V gene: TRBV11-3
J gene: TRBJ2-5
CDR3 protein: CASSLDRDGLQETQYF
CDR3 DNA: TGTGCCAGCAGCTTAGACAGGGACGGCCTACAAGAGACCCAGTACTTC

D gene: NA
CDR3 length: 15
clone size: few
V gene: TRBV5-1
J gene: TRBJ1-5
CDR3 protein: CASSLPRSKHQPQHF
CDR3 DNA: TGCGCCAGCAGCTTACCACGGAGTAAGCATCAGCCCCAGCATTTT

D gene: TRBD1
CDR3 length: 16
clone size: NA
V gene: TRBV28
J gene: TRBJ1-2
CDR3 protein: CASISPGTVSNYGYTF
CDR3 DNA: TGTGCCAGCATCTCACCCGGGACAGTCTCTAACTATGGCTACACCTTC

D gene: TRBD2
CDR3 length: 15
clone size: many
V gene: TRBV6-5
J gene: TRBJ2-7
CDR3 protein: CASRLLAGGPHEQYF
CDR3 DNA: TGTGCCAGCAGACTACTAGCGGGAGGGCCCCACGAGCAGTACTTC

D gene: NA
CDR3 length: 13
clone size: NA
V gene: TRBV7-2
J gene: TRBJ1-1
CDR3 protein: CASSSGQNTESFF
CDR3 DNA: TGTGCCAGCAGCTCCGGGCAGAACACTGAATCTTTCTTT

D gene: NA
CDR3 length: 15
clone size: many
V gene: TRBV10-3
J gene: TRBJ2-7
CDR3 protein: CAISPREPPTYEQYF
CDR3 DNA: TGTGCCATCAGTCCTCGAGAGCCTCCTACCTACGAGCAGTACTTC

D gene: TRBD1
CDR3 length: 15
clone size: many
V gene: TRBV28
J gene: TRBJ1-2
CDR3 protein: CASSSRTGGADGYTF
CDR3 DNA: TGTGCCAGCAGTTCACGGACAGGGGGCGCGGATGGCTACACCTTC

D gene: NA
CDR3 length: 14
clone size: few
V gene: TRBV5-1
J gene: TRBJ2-7
CDR3 protein: CASSLVESSYEQYF
CDR3 DNA: TGCGCCAGCAGCTTGGTCGAGAGCTCCTACGAGCAGTACTTC

D gene: TRBD2
CDR3 length: 14
clone size: few
V gene: TRBV20-1
J gene: TRBJ2-7
CDR3 protein: CSAIPSSGNYEQYF
CDR3 DNA: TGCAGTGCCATTCCTTCTAGCGGGAACTACGAGCAGTACTTC

D gene: TRBD1
CDR3 length: 18
clone size: NA
V gene: TRBV4-3
J gene: TRBJ2-7
CDR3 protein: CASSQEVGTGGFRHEQYF
CDR3 DNA: TGCGCCAGCAGCCAAGAAGTTGGGACAGGGGGCTTTCGCCACGAGCAGTACTTC

D gene: NA
CDR3 length: 12
clone size: many
V gene: TRBV28
J gene: TRBJ2-4
CDR3 protein: CASSLSKNIQYF
CDR3 DNA: TGTGCCAGTAGTTTATCCAAAAACATTCAGTACTTC

D gene: TRBD2
CDR3 length: 17
clone size: few
V gene: TRBV5-1
J gene: TRBJ2-5
CDR3 protein: CASSPRRGRAGEETQYF
CDR3 DNA: TGCGCCAGCAGCCCACGCCGGGGCAGGGCGGGGGAAGAGACCCAGTACTTC

D gene: TRBD1
CDR3 length: 16
clone size: many
V gene: TRBV20-1
J gene: TRBJ2-7
CDR3 protein: CSARDIRGQKPYEQYF
CDR3 DNA: TGCAGTGCTAGAGATATAAGGGGACAGAAACCCTACGAGCAGTACTTC

D gene: TRBD1
CDR3 length: 15
clone size: few
V gene: TRBV20-1
J gene: TRBJ2-2
CDR3 protein: CSATVPGQGSGELFF
CDR3 DNA: TGCAGTGCTACGGTCCCGGGACAGGGGTCCGGGGAGCTGTTTTTT

D gene: TRBD1
CDR3 length: 13
clone size: many
V gene: TRBV29-1
J gene: TRBJ1-1
CDR3 protein: CSVEDRAETEAFF
CDR3 DNA: TGCAGCGTAGAGGACAGGGCGGAGACTGAAGCTTTCTTT

D gene: NA
CDR3 length: 11
clone size: many
V gene: TRBV20-1
J gene: TRBJ1-2
CDR3 protein: CSVSGNYGYTF
CDR3 DNA: TGCAGTGTTTCCGGTAACTATGGCTACACCTTC

D gene: NA
CDR3 length: 12
clone size: many
V gene: TRBV9
J gene: TRBJ2-7
CDR3 protein: CASSHGHYEQYF
CDR3 DNA: TGTGCCAGCAGTCATGGACACTACGAGCAGTACTTC

D gene: NA
CDR3 length: 16
clone size: many
V gene: TRBV12-3/TRBV12-4
J gene: TRBJ1-3
CDR3 protein: CASSLYFSNSGNTIYF
CDR3 DNA: TGTGCCAGCAGTTTATATTTCAGCAACTCTGGAAACACCATATATTTT

D gene: NA
CDR3 length: 12
clone size: NA
V gene: TRBV20-1
J gene: TRBJ1-1
CDR3 protein: CSAREDSHEAFF
CDR3 DNA: TGCAGTGCTAGAGAGGACAGTCATGAAGCTTTCTTT

D gene: NA
CDR3 length: 16
clone size: NA
V gene: TRBV27
J gene: TRBJ1-5
CDR3 protein: CASSLSPRLYYQPQHF
CDR3 DNA: TGTGCCAGCTCCCTTTCGCCCAGGTTATACTATCAGCCCCAGCATTTT

D gene: NA
CDR3 length: 16
clone size: NA
V gene: TRBV28
J gene: TRBJ2-7
CDR3 protein: CASSLGVLSLNDEQYF
CDR3 DNA: TGTGCCAGCAGTTTGGGGGTTTTATCCTTGAACGACGAGCAGTACTTC

D gene: NA
CDR3 length: 15
clone size: many
V gene: TRBV12-3/TRBV12-4
J gene: TRBJ1-5
CDR3 protein: CASSFSSQGNQPQHF
CDR3 DNA: TGTGCCAGCAGTTTTTCTTCACAGGGCAATCAGCCCCAGCATTTT

D gene: NA
CDR3 length: 15
clone size: NA
V gene: TRBV19
J gene: TRBJ1-5
CDR3 protein: CASSIPGTKNQPQHF
CDR3 DNA: TGTGCCAGTAGTATACCCGGGACAAAAAATCAGCCCCAGCATTTT

D gene: NA
CDR3 length: 13
clone size: NA
V gene: TRBV3-1
J gene: TRBJ1-1
CDR3 protein: CASSHRRADEAFF
CDR3 DNA: TGTGCCAGCAGCCATCGTCGCGCAGATGAAGCTTTCTTT

D gene: TRBD1
CDR3 length: 19
clone size: many
V gene: TRBV13
J gene: TRBJ2-1
CDR3 protein: CASSFFYYAGQGAGDEQFF
CDR3 DNA: TGTGCCAGCAGCTTTTTTTACTACGCGGGACAGGGGGCAGGGGATGAGCAGTTCTTC

D gene: NA
CDR3 length: 12
clone size: once
V gene: TRBV11-2
J gene: TRBJ1-2
CDR3 protein: CASSAQGVGYTF
CDR3 DNA: TGTGCCAGCAGCGCGCAGGGAGTCGGCTACACCTTC

D gene: NA
CDR3 length: 14
clone size: many
V gene: TRBV11-2
J gene: TRBJ2-5
CDR3 protein: CASSLIRTGETQYF
CDR3 DNA: TGTGCCAGCAGCTTAATTAGGACGGGGGAGACCCAGTACTTC

D gene: TRBD1
CDR3 length: 15
clone size: many
V gene: TRBV5-1
J gene: TRBJ1-1
CDR3 protein: CASALGTDRATEAFF
CDR3 DNA: TGCGCCAGCGCGCTTGGAACGGACAGGGCTACTGAAGCTTTCTTT

D gene: NA
CDR3 length: 15
clone size: many
V gene: TRBV15
J gene: TRBJ1-2
CDR3 protein: CATSRSFGQSYGYTF
CDR3 DNA: TGTGCCACCAGCAGATCATTCGGGCAGTCCTATGGCTACACCTTC

D gene: NA
CDR3 length: 16
clone size: many
V gene: TRBV12-3/TRBV12-4
J gene: TRBJ1-1
CDR3 protein: CASPRPGASVNTEAFF
CDR3 DNA: TGTGCCAGCCCCCGGCCGGGGGCTAGCGTGAACACTGAAGCTTTCTTT

D gene: NA
CDR3 length: 13
clone size: many
V gene: TRBV28
J gene: TRBJ1-5
CDR3 protein: CASSPTVYQPQHF
CDR3 DNA: TGTGCCAGCAGTCCGACAGTATACCAGCCCCAGCATTTT

D gene: NA
CDR3 length: 13
clone size: many
V gene: TRBV7-8
J gene: TRBJ2-2
CDR3 protein: CASKPTNTGELFF
CDR3 DNA: TGTGCCAGCAAACCGACGAACACCGGGGAGCTGTTTTTT

D gene: TRBD1
CDR3 length: 14
clone size: many
V gene: TRBV20-1
J gene: TRBJ1-2
CDR3 protein: CSARRQGANYGYTF
CDR3 DNA: TGCAGTGCTAGGCGACAGGGGGCTAACTATGGCTACACCTTC

D gene: NA
CDR3 length: 13
clone size: many
V gene: TRBV28
J gene: TRBJ2-5
CDR3 protein: CASLGTNQETQYF
CDR3 DNA: TGTGCCAGCTTAGGTACGAACCAAGAGACCCAGTACTTC

D gene: NA
CDR3 length: 18
clone size: few
V gene: TRBV5-1
J gene: TRBJ1-1
CDR3 protein: CASSVAPGQGLTNTEAFF
CDR3 DNA: TGCGCCAGCAGTGTAGCCCCCGGGCAGGGACTTACGAACACTGAAGCTTTCTTT

D gene: NA
CDR3 length: 10
clone size: few
V gene: TRBV20-1
J gene: TRBJ2-7
CDR3 protein: CSGGSYEQYF
CDR3 DNA: TGCAGTGGGGGTTCCTACGAGCAGTACTTC

D gene: NA
CDR3 length: 16
clone size: many
V gene: TRBV6-5
J gene: TRBJ2-5
CDR3 protein: CASSYGVGGGLATQYF
CDR3 DNA: TGTGCCAGCAGCTACGGGGTAGGGGGGGGCCTTGCGACCCAGTACTTC

D gene: NA
CDR3 length: 13
clone size: many
V gene: TRBV6-1
J gene: TRBJ2-1
CDR3 protein: CASSEDFYNEQFF
CDR3 DNA: TGTGCCAGCAGTGAAGATTTCTACAATGAGCAGTTCTTC

D gene: NA
CDR3 length: 14
clone size: many
V gene: TRBV28
J gene: TRBJ2-5
CDR3 protein: CASTPREVWETQYF
CDR3 DNA: TGTGCCAGCACTCCCCGAGAGGTCTGGGAGACCCAGTACTTC

D gene: NA
CDR3 length: 15
clone size: NA
V gene: TRBV19
J gene: TRBJ1-5
CDR3 protein: CASSPLGSGNQPQHF
CDR3 DNA: TGTGCCAGTAGTCCTTTGGGCAGTGGCAATCAGCCCCAGCATTTT

D gene: TRBD1
CDR3 length: 15
clone size: many
V gene: TRBV20-1
J gene: TRBJ2-7
CDR3 protein: CSASTPRTGDYEQYF
CDR3 DNA: TGCAGTGCTAGTACCCCCCGGACAGGAGACTACGAGCAGTACTTC

D gene: NA
CDR3 length: 16
clone size: many
V gene: TRBV4-1
J gene: TRBJ2-7
CDR3 protein: CASSQSPSWEPYEQYF
CDR3 DNA: TGCGCCAGCAGCCAATCCCCCAGTTGGGAACCCTACGAGCAGTACTTC

D gene: TRBD2
CDR3 length: 18
clone size: many
V gene: TRBV12-3/TRBV12-4
J gene: TRBJ2-5
CDR3 protein: CASSANRPGLAGAETQYF
CDR3 DNA: TGTGCCAGCAGTGCGAACCGGCCGGGACTAGCGGGAGCGGAGACCCAGTACTTC

D gene: NA
CDR3 length: 16
clone size: NA
V gene: TRBV27
J gene: TRBJ1-3
CDR3 protein: CASSLKGGYSGNTIYF
CDR3 DNA: TGTGCCAGCAGTTTAAAAGGGGGTTACAGTGGAAACACCATATATTTT

D gene: NA
CDR3 length: 13
clone size: many
V gene: TRBV20-1
J gene: TRBJ2-5
CDR3 protein: CSAGQGYQETQYF
CDR3 DNA: TGCAGTGCTGGCCAAGGGTACCAAGAGACCCAGTACTTC

D gene: NA
CDR3 length: 14
clone size: many
V gene: TRBV12-3/TRBV12-4
J gene: TRBJ1-5
CDR3 protein: CASSFTGYDQPQHF
CDR3 DNA: TGTGCCAGCAGTTTTACCGGGTACGATCAGCCCCAGCATTTT

D gene: NA
CDR3 length: 12
clone size: many
V gene: TRBV6-1
J gene: TRBJ1-1
CDR3 protein: CASSVLGTEAFF
CDR3 DNA: TGTGCCAGCAGTGTCCTAGGCACTGAAGCTTTCTTT

D gene: NA
CDR3 length: 12
clone size: NA
V gene: TRBV10-1
J gene: TRBJ2-1
CDR3 protein: CASSDRVDEQFF
CDR3 DNA: TGCGCCAGCAGTGACAGGGTGGATGAGCAGTTCTTC

D gene: NA
CDR3 length: 14
clone size: few
V gene: TRBV2
J gene: TRBJ2-1
CDR3 protein: CASRRTENYNEQFF
CDR3 DNA: TGTGCCAGCAGGAGGACAGAAAACTACAATGAGCAGTTCTTC

D gene: TRBD2
CDR3 length: 14
clone size: NA
V gene: TRBV29-1
J gene: TRBJ2-7
CDR3 protein: CSVQTLAGEGGQYF
CDR3 DNA: TGCAGCGTTCAGACACTAGCGGGAGAGGGGGGGCAGTACTTC

D gene: NA
CDR3 length: 13
clone size: many
V gene: TRBV28
J gene: TRBJ2-5
CDR3 protein: CASSLQGEETQYF
CDR3 DNA: TGTGCCAGCAGTTTACAAGGGGAAGAGACCCAGTACTTC

D gene: NA
CDR3 length: 13
clone size: many
V gene: TRBV20-1
J gene: TRBJ1-2
CDR3 protein: CSATPAADYGYTF
CDR3 DNA: TGCAGTGCTACCCCGGCGGCGGACTATGGCTACACCTTC